This is a list of T cell receptor beta chains from one sample in a study of cytomegalovirus exposure and HLA in healthy donors. Here immunoSEQ multiplex PCR was the method, and the copy in TCRdb shows in-frame clones only, minus some. Counted here are about 150,000 clones, under 75% occurring once; the ten biggest clones make up about 7.1%. Material for sequencing was PBMCs. These receptors originate from a woman aged 55-70 years in good health and CMV-seropositive. The CDR3 runs from the conserved cysteine through the conserved F or W.

>TRBV11-2|TRBJ2-2
CASSFSGSGTGELFF
>TRBV19|TRBJ2-2
CASSIRLRHSGEIGELFF
>TRBV19|TRBJ2-6
CASSIWRDRAGANVLTF
>TRBV6-6|TRBJ1-1
CASSYRGGDTEAFF
>TRBV6-5|TRBJ1-2
CASSYPGALGYTF
>TRBV18|TRBJ2-3
CASSRDREDTQYF
>TRBV29-1|TRBJ2-2
CSVGTATNTGELFF
>TRBV7-6|TRBJ2-5
CASSLGRTGAETQYF
>TRBV5-1|TRBJ2-7
CASRSTSGFSYEQYF
>TRBV2|TRBJ2-1
CASSESGQGPLALMFF
>TRBV11-3|TRBJ2-4
CASSLGATGIQYF
>TRBV11-3|TRBJ2-7
CASSFEEGYEQYF
>TRBV13|TRBJ2-4
CASSRGLAGAKNIQYF
>TRBV28|TRBJ1-1
CASRTRQGPEAFF
>TRBV5-1|TRBJ2-7
CASSLQGGAYEQYF
>TRBV6-6|TRBJ2-5
CASSYLPSGQETQYF
>TRBV5-1|TRBJ2-7
CASSLAAGNYEQYF
>TRBV7-3|TRBJ2-1
CASSLKPQRGVDLWGHNEQFF
>TRBV6-5|TRBJ1-1
CASSSDYGGEAFF
>TRBV5-4|TRBJ2-7
CASSWGQHYPYEQYF
>TRBV7-9|TRBJ2-1
CASSPRTSGSNNEQFF
>TRBV6-6|TRBJ1-1
CASSEYRAFF
>TRBV18|TRBJ2-2
CASSRQGALAGELFF
>TRBV14|TRBJ1-3
CASSPDRPGNTIYF
>TRBV4-1|TRBJ2-3
CASSRTGREGTDTQYF
>TRBV19|.
CASSMGVSSYEQYF
>TRBV6-4|TRBJ2-5
CASSEVAGGQETQYF
>TRBV29-1|TRBJ1-2
CSVAGTESYGYTF
>TRBV25-1|TRBJ2-5
CASSEGRGGETQYF
>TRBV27|TRBJ2-7
CASSRDKAGTHYEQYF
>TRBV4-1|TRBJ1-1
CASSQAGGMNTEAFF
>TRBV10-1|TRBJ2-3
CASSEAPRPSNTDTQYF
>TRBV25-1|TRBJ1-2
CASSEQGVYGYTF
>TRBV9|TRBJ1-6
CASSVDGSVDSPLHF
>TRBV9|TRBJ2-5
CASSVAGTSGETQYF
>TRBV28|TRBJ2-2
CASSYLGATSANTGELFF
>TRBV13|TRBJ2-7
CASSLGGTSYEQYF
>TRBV27|TRBJ2-7
CASSTSPNGGHEQYF
>TRBV10-3|TRBJ2-7
CAIKGTGDEQYF
>TRBV18|TRBJ1-1
CASSPGQTRGEAFF
>TRBV30|TRBJ2-7
CAWNRGTGFNYEQYF
>TRBV9|TRBJ2-2
CASSPSPGQGTGELFF
>TRBV18|TRBJ1-6
CASSPFQGSGNSPLHF
>TRBV19|TRBJ2-1
CASSPGLAGLTSSYNEQFF
>TRBV9|TRBJ2-7
CASSVGAGGPSYEQYF
>TRBV19|TRBJ1-2
CASSRQGSGGYTF
>TRBV2|TRBJ2-1
CASVRDRGYNEQFF
>TRBV10-3|TRBJ2-1
CAISESGGRSNEQFF
>TRBV18|TRBJ1-2
CASSPMGQGGYTF
>TRBV7-2|TRBJ1-2
CASSLRKPGGYGYTF